The 22 T cell receptor beta chains below were found in one sample sequenced in a study of shared clonotypes between healthy human individuals. Clones were read by immunoSEQ multiplex PCR, and TCRdb kept only the in-frame ones, dropping some. Here the sample spans roughly 720,000 clones, roughly 88% being singletons. Sequencing was done on a sample of memory CD8+ T cells from PBMCs. Subset defined: CD45RO+ cells pooled with CCR7-negative TemRA cells. The source is a man aged 18 to 29 in good health. Some clones in this sample may be carry-over from other donors' samples.

The sample holds a few counts of this clone. The CDR3 sequence is CASSSQPAGSEQFF. The CDR3 nucleotides read TGTGCCAGCTCGTCCCAACCAGCGGGAAGTGAGCAGTTCTTC. The gene calls are TRBV2 and TRBJ2-1, with 7 positions matching TRBD2. V dropped 8 bases and J dropped 9; count of bases not matched to a gene: 13. Germline lookup yields CDR1 SNHLY and CDR2 FYNNEI. The CDR3 is 14 amino acids. The full variable domain, with the rest looked up from reference TRBV2 and TRBJ2-1, is EPEVTQTPSHQVTQMGQEVILRCVPISNHLYFYWYRQILGQKVEFLVSFYNNEISEKSEIFDDQFSVERPDGSNFTLKIRSTKLEDSAMYFCASSSQPAGSEQFFGPGTRLTVL.

This clone was seen a single time. The DNA of the CDR3 is TGTGCCAGCAGTTACGCAGACTACCAGGGCACTGAAGCTTTCTTT. It codes for CASSYADYQGTEAFF. J is TRBJ1-1 and V is TRBV6-6; D is possibly TRBD1 (5 bases). Germline-derived CDR1 and CDR2 are MNHNY and SVGAGI (reference sequence). The germline V and J ends were trimmed by 2 bases and 4 bases, with 14 bases remaining between them. This CDR3 has 15 residues.

The chain recombines TRBV14 with TRBJ2-1; 10 bases map to TRBD2. Trimming removed 4 bases from V and 0 bases from J; junction bases left unmatched: 9. The CDR3 has 18 amino acids. Germline V gene data show CDR1 as SGHDN and CDR2 as FVKESK. CDR3 DNA sequence: TGTGCCAGCAGCCGACTAGCGGGCAGTGTTAGCTCCTACAATGAGCAGTTCTTC. The encoded protein is CASSRLAGSVSSYNEQFF.

The chain links TRBV9 to TRBJ2-3, with 8 bases aligning to TRBD2. Trimming took 3 bases from V and 3 from J; bases not matched to a gene: 9. Germline V gene data show CDR1 as SGDLS and CDR2 as YYNGEE. CDR3 length: 16 residues. This CDR3 is CASSEGREVFTDTQYF. The CDR3 DNA reads TGTGCCAGCAGCGAGGGGCGGGAGGTCTTTACAGATACGCAGTATTTT. The full variable domain, with the rest looked up from reference TRBV9 and TRBJ2-3, is DSGVTQTPKHLITATGQRVTLRCSPRSGDLSVYWYQQSLDQGLQFLIQYYNGEERAKGNILERFSAQQFPDLHSELNLSSLELGDSALYFCASSEGREVFTDTQYFGPGTRLTVL.

This rearrangement joins TRBV4-3 to TRBJ2-7, with D perhaps being TRBD1 or TRBD2 (5 bases each). V was trimmed by 1 base and J by 0 bases, leaving 7 bases between them. Germline CDR1 is LGHNA and CDR2 is YSLEER. This CDR3 comprises 14 residues. The CDR3 protein is CASSQGGASYEQYF. CDR3 DNA sequence: TGCGCCAGCAGCCAAGGAGGGGCCTCCTACGAGCAGTACTTC.

The V and J genes are TRBV5-6 and TRBJ2-7; 9 positions agree with TRBD1. The J segment lost 1 base and the V segment lost 2 bases, leaving 7 bases of the junction unmatched. The germline CDR1 and CDR2 sequences are SGHDT and YYEEEE. The CDR3 contains 16 residues. The CDR3 nucleotides are TGTGCCAGCAGCTTCATTTCGGGGACAGGGTCCTACGAGCAGTACTTC. Its translation is CASSFISGTGSYEQYF.

The chain links TRBV15 to TRBJ2-1; perhaps TRBD2 as D (5 bases). The CDR3 spans 15 residues. Between the trimmed V and J ends, which lost 5 bases and 0 bases, there was a span of 11 bases. Germline CDR1 and CDR2: LNHNV and YYDKDF (reference sequence). The CDR3 region has the DNA TGTGCCACCAGCCCTGGCGGACTCTCCTACAATGAGCAGTTCTTC. Translated: CATSPGGLSYNEQFF.

This chain connects TRBV7-9 to TRBJ2-7; TRBD2 matches at 11 bases. Germline lookup yields CDR1 SEHNR and CDR2 FQNEAQ (reference sequence). This CDR3 has 16 amino acids. The ends lost 5 bases at V and 0 bases at J; junction bases unmatched: 6. The CDR3 region is CASSPWTSGSSYEQYF. In nucleotides, the CDR3 is TGTGCCAGCAGCCCCTGGACTAGCGGGTCCTCCTACGAGCAGTACTTC. The whole variable domain, filled in from reference TRBV7-9 and TRBJ2-7, reads DTGVSQNPRHKITKRGQNVTFRCDPISEHNRLYWYRQTLGQGPEFLTYFQNEAQLEKSRLLSDRFSAERPKGSFSTLEIQRTEQGDSAMYLCASSPWTSGSSYEQYFGPGTRLTVT.

The rearrangement links TRBV27 to TRBJ2-5; maybe TRBD2 (7 bases). V lost 2 bases, J lost 4 bases, and 32 bases lay in between. Germline-derived CDR1 and CDR2 are MNHEY and SMNVEV (reference sequence). The CDR3 totals 21 residues. As DNA, the CDR3 is TGTGCCAGCAGTTTACACATCCCGACAGGTGGCGGGAGTGGACCTGGAGAGACCCAGTACTTC. It is translated as CASSLHIPTGGGSGPGETQYF.

The rearrangement uses TRBV2 and TRBJ1-5; tentative D call: TRBD1 (5 bases). In germline, CDR1 is SNHLY, CDR2 FYNNEI. CDR3 size: 15 residues. The V end was cut by 8 bases, the J end by 2 bases, with 16 bases between. The CDR3 coding sequence is TGTGCCAGCGGAACCGGGACCTGGGGCAATCAGCCCCAGCATTTT. Translation: CASGTGTWGNQPQHF.

The chain is built from TRBV27 and TRBJ2-1; 9 bases align to TRBD1. Germline trimming cut 5 bases from V and 13 bases from J; bases unmatched to any gene: 12. The CDR3 spans 14 residues. Germline CDR1 and CDR2: MNHEY and SMNVEV (reference sequence). DNA of the CDR3: TGTGCCAGCAGTGGGTCAAGGACAGGGGTGATTCAGTTCTTC. Residues: CASSGSRTGVIQFF.

This sequence joins TRBV5-6 and TRBJ2-7, with D perhaps given as TRBD1 or TRBD2 (6 bases each). V was clipped by 5 bases and J by 3 bases, with 21 bases between them. CDR3 size: 16 residues. Germline V gives CDR1 SGHDT, CDR2 YYEEEE. For the CDR3, the DNA is TGTGCCAGCAGTCCCCGCTCGGGGGCTATTTTCTACGAGCAGTACTTC. It encodes CASSPRSGAIFYEQYF.

V is TRBV7-9 and J is TRBJ2-2, with 7 bases fitting TRBD1. CDR3 size: 16 residues. The V segment lost 4 bases and the J segment 4 bases; nucleotides outside the gene matches: 9. Germline CDR1 SEHNR, CDR2 FQNEAQ (reference sequence). This chain's CDR3 is CASSSTRTGFTGELFF. The CDR3 DNA sequence: TGTGCCAGCAGCTCAACCCGGACAGGTTTCACCGGGGAGCTGTTTTTT. Variable domain in full (rest from reference TRBV7-9 and TRBJ2-2): DTGVSQNPRHKITKRGQNVTFRCDPISEHNRLYWYRQTLGQGPEFLTYFQNEAQLEKSRLLSDRFSAERPKGSFSTLEIQRTEQGDSAMYLCASSSTRTGFTGELFFGEGSRLTVL.

The J gene is TRBJ2-4, the V gene TRBV28; D perhaps matches TRBD1 (5 bases). The CDR3 is 16 residues long. V dropped 6 bases and J dropped 7 bases, with 22 bases sitting between them. Germline CDR1 MDHEN, CDR2 SYDVKM. This CDR3 reads CASSMTAHSQRNIQYF. CDR3 bases: TGTGCCAGCAGCATGACAGCTCATTCCCAAAGGAACATTCAGTACTTC.

This clone is a singleton in its sample. The chain couples TRBV6-6 to TRBJ2-2; tentatively, D is TRBD2 (6 bases). V lost 1 base and J 3 bases, leaving 9 bases between the germline ends. Germline-derived CDR1 and CDR2 are MNHNY and SVGAGI (reference sequence). The CDR3 consists of 15 residues. The CDR3 DNA is TGTGCCAGCAGTTACTGGGAGGACTACACCGGGGAGCTGTTTTTT. Translated, it gives CASSYWEDYTGELFF.

For this clone: The sample has other DNA sequences that encode this CDR3 too. The chain carries TRBV6-1 and TRBJ1-5, with D possibly matching TRBD1 (5 bases). Germline values: CDR1 MNHNS, CDR2 SASEGT. The CDR3 spans 14 residues. The germline V and J ends were trimmed by 3 bases and 7 bases, with 13 bases remaining between them. In nucleotides, the CDR3 is TGTGCCAGCAGTGAGGGGCCTTGGGGCCAGCCCCAGCATTTT. Translation: CASSEGPWGQPQHF.

As to this clone: The sample has other DNA sequences that encode this CDR3 too. This chain joins TRBV27 and TRBJ2-1; 8 bases fit TRBD1. Germline CDR1 and CDR2: MNHEY and SMNVEV (reference sequence). Trimming at V came to 2 bases and at J to 2 bases, leaving 2 bases not matched to a gene. There are 15 residues in the CDR3. The CDR3 bases are TGTGCCAGCAGTTTAGGACAGGGACCCTACAATGAGCAGTTCTTC. Protein sequence: CASSLGQGPYNEQFF.

In this sample, this clone turned up once. The J gene is TRBJ2-7, the V gene TRBV9; 8 bases agree with TRBD1. The CDR3 extends over 15 amino acids. Germline CDR1 SGDLS, CDR2 YYNGEE. With 2 bases clipped from V and 1 base from J, the junction kept 5 bases outside the gene matches. CDR3 nucleotides: TGTGCCAGCAGCGTCGGCAGGGGGCAATCCTACGAGCAGTACTTC. Translation gives CASSVGRGQSYEQYF.

This clone occurred a few times. The genes are TRBV7-6 and TRBJ2-7; D might be TRBD2 (6 bases). The germline CDR1 and CDR2 sequences are SGHVS and FNYEAQ. Between the trimmed V and J ends, which lost 0 bases and 7 bases, there was a span of 10 bases. The CDR3 is 13 amino acids. For the CDR3, the DNA is TGTGCCAGCAGCTTAGCGGGCCGGGAGGAGCAGTACTTC. It encodes CASSLAGREEQYF.

The chain carries TRBV11-2 and TRBJ2-3; D uncertain. CDR3 length: 13 residues. The V gene lost 5 bases and the J gene lost 6 bases, with 12 bases spanning the gap. CDR1 SGHAT and CDR2 FQNNGV come from the germline V gene. The CDR3 is CASSRRRGDTQYF. The CDR3 DNA follows: TGTGCCAGCAGCCGTCGGAGAGGTGATACGCAGTATTTT.

The chain employs TRBV6-4 and TRBJ2-3, with D possibly being TRBD2 (6 bases). Trimming left V 2 bases short and J 3 bases short, with 12 bases between. The CDR3 has 15 residues. From germline, CDR1 is MRHNA and CDR2 SNTAGT. In nucleotides, the CDR3 is TGTGCCAGCAGTGACGGGCGGGACGAGACAGATACGCAGTATTTT. As protein: CASSDGRDETDTQYF.

The rearrangement joins TRBV7-2 to TRBJ2-7, with a possible D match to TRBD2 (6 bases). V was clipped by 3 bases and J by 0 bases, with 12 bases between them. Germline loops: CDR1 SGHTA, CDR2 FQGNSA. This CDR3 comprises 15 residues. The CDR3 region has the DNA TGTGCCAGCAGCTTGGGGACTTTCTCCTCCTACGAGCAGTACTTC. As protein: CASSLGTFSSYEQYF.